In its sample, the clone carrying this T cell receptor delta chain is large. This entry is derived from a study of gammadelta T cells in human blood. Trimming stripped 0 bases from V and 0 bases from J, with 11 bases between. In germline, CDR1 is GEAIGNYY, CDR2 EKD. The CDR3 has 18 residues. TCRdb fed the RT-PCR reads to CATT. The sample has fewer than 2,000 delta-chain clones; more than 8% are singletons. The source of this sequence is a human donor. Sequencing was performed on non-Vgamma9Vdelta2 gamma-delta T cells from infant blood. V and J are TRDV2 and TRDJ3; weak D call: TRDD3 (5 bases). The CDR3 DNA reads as TGTGCCTGTGACACCTGGGGCCTTAGCTCCTGGGACACCCGACAGATGTTTTTC. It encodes CACDTWGLSSWDTRQMFF.